These 4 T cell receptor beta chains were sequenced from one sample in a study of T cells in localized non-small cell lung cancer. Profiled with immunoSEQ multiplex PCR; TCRdb holds only in-frame clones, not every one. The table records 45,000 to 60,000 clones, around 83% of them present only once. The sequenced sample was peripheral blood, obtained before any cancer treatment. All receptors come from an older female donor with stage II squamous cell lung carcinoma.

The chain has TRBV9 and TRBJ1-6; D is unresolved. Germline CDR1 is SGDLS and CDR2 is YYNGEE. V was pared by 4 bases and J by 14 bases, with 16 bases between. The CDR3 spans 13 residues. As DNA, the CDR3 is TGTGCCAGCAGCCCCACCCCGGGCGGTACCCTCCACTTT. It yields the protein CASSPTPGGTLHF.

The rearrangement links TRBV2 to TRBJ1-2; perhaps TRBD1 as D (6 bases). Germline V gives CDR1 SNHLY, CDR2 FYNNEI. V lost 7 bases and J lost 3, with 21 bases in between. The CDR3 is 16 amino acids. The CDR3 protein is CASNNPVGAVDYGYTF. In DNA form, the CDR3 reads TGTGCCAGCAACAACCCCGTGGGGGCGGTAGACTATGGCTACACCTTC.

The chain is built from TRBV2 and TRBJ1-4; D unclear. Trimming took 3 bases from V and 3 from J, leaving 8 bases between them. This CDR3 has 14 amino acids. The germline V gene has CDR1 SNHLY and CDR2 FYNNEI. This CDR3 reads CASSDGSANEKLFF. The CDR3 DNA reads as TGTGCCAGCAGTGATGGCAGCGCTAATGAAAAACTGTTTTTT. The full variable domain, rest sourced from reference TRBV2 and TRBJ1-4, is EPEVTQTPSHQVTQMGQEVILRCVPISNHLYFYWYRQILGQKVEFLVSFYNNEISEKSEIFDDQFSVERPDGSNFTLKIRSTKLEDSAMYFCASSDGSANEKLFFGSGTQLSVL.

The chain joins TRBV29-1 to TRBJ2-7, with 9 bases that match TRBD1. The germline CDR1 and CDR2 sequences are SQVTM and ANQGSEA. CDR3 length equals 14 residues. The trim removed 7 bases at V and 4 bases at J, leaving 11 bases unmatched. The DNA of the CDR3 is TGCAGCGCACAAACGGGACAGGGTTTTTACGAGCAGTACTTC. Translating it yields CSAQTGQGFYEQYF.